These 28 T cell receptor beta chains were all obtained from the same sample, sequenced in a study of identical twins. TCRdb itself ran the 5' RACE reads through MiXCR, one entry per CDR3 protein. Of 350,000 or so distinct CDR3 sequences listed, roughly 9% are singletons. The sequenced sample consisted of naive T cells sorted from blood. These receptors were obtained from a woman aged 45-59 years in good health.

V is TRBV10-3 and J is TRBJ1-2; TRBD1 agrees at 7 bases. The CDR3 consists of 12 residues. CDR1 and CDR2 from the germline V gene are ENHRY and SYGVKD. The junction had 3 bases not matched to a gene; V was cut back by 6 bases and J by 5 bases. The CDR3 DNA reads as TGTGCCATCAGCCAGACAGGGTATGGCTACACCTTC. As protein: CAISQTGYGYTF.

This chain links TRBV11-2 with TRBJ1-1; a weak D match, TRBD1 (5 bases). V was shortened by 4 bases and J by 7 bases, with 13 bases between the two germline ends. The length of the CDR3 is 13 residues. Germline V CDR1 and CDR2: SGHAT, FQNNGV. In DNA, the CDR3 is TGTGCCAGCAGCTCGGTCCCCCAGGGTGAAGCTTTCTTT. Translating gives CASSSVPQGEAFF.

This clonotype was counted at least ten times. The genes are TRBV20-1 and TRBJ1-5; D call uncertain. CDR3 length: 12 amino acids. Germline V gene sequence: CDR1 DFQATT, CDR2 SNEGSKA (reference sequence). Trimming stripped 2 bases from V and 0 bases from J, with 2 bases between. CDR3 DNA: TGCAGTGCTAGATCTAGCAATCAGCCCCAGCATTTT. Residues: CSARSSNQPQHF.

This clonotype was detected many times. The chain carries TRBV27 and TRBJ1-1, with a weak D call TRBD1 (5 bases). Trimming stripped 4 bases from V and 10 bases from J, with 13 bases between. CDR3 length: 12 amino acids. The germline CDR1 and CDR2 sequences are MNHEY and SMNVEV (reference sequence). The CDR3 region has the DNA TGTGCCAGCAGTTCGGGAGGGGTCAGAGCTTTCTTT. It specifies CASSSGGVRAFF.

A word on this clonotype: An end of the junction does not agree with germline; a read error may underlie this. V gene TRBV12-3 or TRBV12-4 combines with J gene TRBJ2-2; 11 nucleotides line up with TRBD2. CDR3 length: 17 amino acids. CDR3 DNA: TGTGCCAGCAGTTTCCCCAGCGGGGGACCCTTAGCGGGAGGGCCCGTTTTT. Translation: CASSFPSGGPLAGGPVF.

Remarks on this clonotype: One base away lies a much larger clone, so this may be a sequencing read error. V gene TRBV29-1 combines with J gene TRBJ2-5; D is perhaps TRBD2 (5 bases). Germline V gene lookup returns CDR1 SQVTM and CDR2 ANQGSEA. This CDR3 contains 13 residues. Deletions cut 7 bases from V and 5 bases from J, with 17 bases between. The CDR3: CSDGKSGSETQYF. For the CDR3, the DNA is TGCAGCGATGGGAAGTCGGGAAGCGAGACCCAGTACTTC.

This clonotype was found many times. The genes are TRBV5-1 and TRBJ2-4; D may be TRBD2 (6 bases). CDR3 length: 16 amino acids. V was trimmed by 4 bases and J by 3 bases, leaving 17 bases between them. Germline CDR1 and CDR2: SGHRS and YFSETQ. The CDR3 bases are TGCGCCAGCAGCGGGGGACTCGGGGTTGGCAAAAACATTCAGTACTTC. The encoded protein is CASSGGLGVGKNIQYF.

The rearrangement joins TRBV30 to TRBJ2-1, with TRBD2 identical over 9 bases. The CDR3 is 17 residues long. CDR1 GTSNPN and CDR2 SVGIG come from the germline V gene (reference sequence). J was trimmed by 1 base and V by 2 bases; bases with no gene match: 9. The CDR3 loop is CAWSRGKLAGSYNEQFF. For the CDR3, the DNA is TGTGCCTGGAGTAGAGGGAAGCTAGCGGGATCCTACAATGAGCAGTTCTTC. The full variable domain, in which reference TRBV30 and TRBJ2-1 provide the parts outside the CDR3, is SQTIHQWPATLVQPVGSPLSLECTVEGTSNPNLYWYRQAAGRGLQLLFYSVGIGQISSEVPQNLSASRPQDRQFILSSKKLLLSDSGFYLCAWSRGKLAGSYNEQFFGPGTRLTVL.

This clonotype was detected ten times or more. This chain links TRBV29-1 with TRBJ2-2; D may correspond to TRBD1 or TRBD2 (5 bases each). CDR3 size: 16 residues. The V and J ends lost 2 bases and 0 bases respectively, with 13 bases between them. Germline CDR1 SQVTM, CDR2 ANQGSEA. CDR3 region: CSVEWGTQTNTGELFF. CDR3 DNA sequence: TGCAGCGTTGAATGGGGGACCCAAACGAACACCGGGGAGCTGTTTTTT.

This clonotype was recorded at least ten times. The J gene is TRBJ2-3, the V gene TRBV6-2 or TRBV6-3; a weak D match, TRBD2 (5 bases). V was cut by 7 bases and J by 9 bases, with 20 bases left in between. In germline, CDR1 is MNHEY, CDR2 SVGEGT. The CDR3 contains 14 residues. CDR3 coding DNA: TGTGCCAGCAATGATAAACTAGGGTTGAGGACGCAGTATTTT. It codes for CASNDKLGLRTQYF.

This clonotype has only a few counts. This chain connects TRBV10-3 to TRBJ2-1; D could derive from TRBD1 or TRBD2 (5 bases each). Trimming removed 8 bases from V and 8 bases from J, with 10 bases in between. Germline V lookup: CDR1 ENHRY, CDR2 SYGVKD. This CDR3 contains 11 residues. This CDR3 is CAIGGFDEQFF. Here the CDR3 DNA reads TGTGCCATCGGGGGTTTTGATGAGCAGTTCTTC.

In its sample, this clonotype was seen a few times. The chain combines TRBV12-3 or TRBV12-4 with TRBJ1-2, with D possibly matching TRBD1 (5 bases). This CDR3 has 13 residues. V was pared by 8 bases and J by 2 bases, with 12 bases between. CDR3 protein: CASGTKVNYGYTF. The CDR3 nucleotides are TGTGCCAGCGGGACCAAGGTGAACTATGGCTACACCTTC.

The V gene is TRBV4-1, the J gene TRBJ2-3; D gene ambiguous. Looked up from germline, CDR1 is MGHRA and CDR2 is YSYEKL. V was clipped by 4 bases and J by 4 bases, with 9 bases between them. The CDR3 runs 13 residues. CDR3 coding DNA: TGCGCCAGCAGCCCCTTAATCGCAGATACGCAGTATTTT. Amino acid sequence: CASSPLIADTQYF.

This clonotype was seen many times. This CDR3 reads CASSPRAAVTDTQYF. CDR3 DNA sequence: TGTGCCAGCAGCCCTAGGGCGGCGGTGACAGATACGCAGTATTTT. V is TRBV5-8 and J is TRBJ2-3; the D is unclear. CDR3 length: 15 amino acids. Germline CDR1 is SGHTS and CDR2 is YDEGEE. The germline V and J ends were trimmed by 4 bases and 3 bases, with 15 bases remaining between them.

The table lists this clonotype with a few counts. The chain is built from TRBV10-3 and TRBJ2-3; 9 bases match TRBD1. After removal of 2 bases from V and 2 bases from J, the junction contained 8 bases not matched to a gene. This CDR3 comprises 17 residues. The germline V gene has CDR1 ENHRY and CDR2 SYGVKD. In DNA, the CDR3 is TGTGCCATCAGTGAGACGGCGGGGACAGGGCCCACAGATACGCAGTATTTT. Amino acids: CAISETAGTGPTDTQYF.

This clonotype was detected a few times. The genes are TRBV20-1 and TRBJ2-3, with 10 bases aligning to TRBD2. The CDR3 loop spans 15 amino acids. After removal of 6 bases from V and 4 bases from J, the junction contained 10 bases not matched to a gene. In germline, CDR1 is DFQATT, CDR2 SNEGSKA (reference sequence). The CDR3 DNA sequence: TGCAGTGCCGCCATATTAGCGGGGGGAGCAGATACGCAGTATTTT. Amino acid sequence: CSAAILAGGADTQYF.

Many counts were recorded for this clonotype. V is TRBV29-1 and J is TRBJ2-3; 7 bases line up with TRBD2. The J segment lost 0 bases and the V segment lost 7 bases, leaving 4 bases of the junction unmatched. Germline CDR1 SQVTM, CDR2 ANQGSEA. There are 13 residues in the CDR3. The CDR3 bases are TGCAGCGACAGCGGGGCTAGCACAGATACGCAGTATTTT. Its protein product is CSDSGASTDTQYF.

The table lists this clonotype with many counts. This chain connects TRBV5-1 to TRBJ2-5; possibly TRBD1 for D (5 bases). The CDR3 loop spans 13 amino acids. The V end was cut by 1 base, the J end by 5 bases, with 9 bases between. Germline V CDR1 and CDR2: SGHRS, YFSETQ. The CDR3 DNA reads TGCGCCAGCAGCTTGTGGGGCGAGGAGACCCAGTACTTC. It encodes CASSLWGEETQYF. Using reference TRBV5-1 and TRBJ2-5 for the parts outside the CDR3, the full variable domain is KAGVTQTPRYLIKTRGQQVTLSCSPISGHRSVSWYQQTPGQGLQFLFEYFSETQRNKGNFPGRFSGRQFSNSRSEMNVSTLELGDSALYLCASSLWGEETQYFGPGTRLLVL.

This clonotype was seen repeatedly, ten times or more. The gene calls are TRBV20-1 and TRBJ2-3, with 8 positions matching TRBD1. Trimming removed 4 bases from V and 3 bases from J; junction bases left unmatched: 6. Germline CDR1 reads DFQATT; CDR2 reads SNEGSKA (reference sequence). The CDR3 sequence is 14 residues long. CDR3 sequence (DNA): TGCAGTGCTAACCGGGACAGGTCAACAGATACGCAGTATTTT. Translated, it gives CSANRDRSTDTQYF.

The rearrangement uses TRBV29-1 and TRBJ1-1, with a possible D match to TRBD1 (5 bases). This CDR3 region has 13 residues. Trimming removed 4 bases from V and 3 bases from J, with 12 bases in between. Germline V lookup: CDR1 SQVTM, CDR2 ANQGSEA. The CDR3 DNA reads TGCAGCGTTGTGGGGGTTCGGTACACTGAAGCTTTCTTT. As protein: CSVVGVRYTEAFF. The whole variable domain, remainder taken from reference TRBV29-1 and TRBJ1-1, is SAVISQKPSRDICQRGTSLTIQCQVDSQVTMMFWYRQQPGQSLTLIATANQGSEATYESGFVIDKFPISRPNLTFSTLTVSNMSPEDSSIYLCSVVGVRYTEAFFGQGTRLTVV.

This clonotype was seen more than once but under ten times. V usage is TRBV12-3 or TRBV12-4 and J usage is TRBJ2-3, with 7 nucleotides matching TRBD1. CDR3 size: 14 residues. V trimming: 6 bases; J trimming: 3 bases; junction bases outside the gene matches: 6. The CDR3 loop reads CASRYRGRTDTQYF. The CDR3, as DNA: TGTGCCAGCAGGTACAGGGGCAGGACAGATACGCAGTATTTT.

V is TRBV27 and J is TRBJ2-4; weak D call: TRBD2 (6 bases). Trimming cost V 5 bases and J 7 bases, with 12 bases left between them. CDR1 is MNHEY, CDR2 SMNVEV, per germline (reference sequence). The CDR3 contains 13 residues. The CDR3 protein is CASSPGGGNIQYF. CDR3 nucleotides: TGTGCCAGCAGTCCCGGGGGAGGTAACATTCAGTACTTC.

This chain links TRBV20-1 with TRBJ2-2; 8 bases map to TRBD2. This CDR3 spans 13 amino acids. CDR1 is DFQATT, CDR2 SNEGSKA, per germline (reference sequence). V was pared by 6 bases and J by 1 base, with 1 base of the junction left unmatched. The CDR3 coding sequence is TGCAGTGCACTAGCGGAGAACACCGGGGAGCTGTTTTTT. It encodes CSALAENTGELFF.

The sample holds a few counts of this clonotype. The rearrangement uses TRBV5-1 and TRBJ2-6, with 9 nucleotides matching TRBD1. Germline V gives CDR1 SGHRS, CDR2 YFSETQ. V dropped 2 bases and J dropped 0; count of bases not matched to a gene: 12. The CDR3 spans 20 residues. The CDR3 DNA reads as TGCGCCAGCAGCTTCTTTCGCGGGACAGGGCTTAACTCTGGGGCCAACGTCCTGACTTTC. It translates to CASSFFRGTGLNSGANVLTF. Full variable domain (missing parts from reference TRBV5-1 and TRBJ2-6): KAGVTQTPRYLIKTRGQQVTLSCSPISGHRSVSWYQQTPGQGLQFLFEYFSETQRNKGNFPGRFSGRQFSNSRSEMNVSTLELGDSALYLCASSFFRGTGLNSGANVLTFGAGSRLTVL.

This clonotype was seen only a few times. The J gene is TRBJ2-1, the V gene TRBV5-1, with 8 positions matching TRBD2. Germline-derived CDR1 and CDR2 are SGHRS and YFSETQ. The CDR3 extends over 14 amino acids. The trim removed 2 bases at V and 7 bases at J, leaving 5 bases unmatched. For the CDR3, the DNA is TGCGCCAGCAGCTTAACGGGAGGGCGAAATGAGCAGTTCTTC. Protein: CASSLTGGRNEQFF.

The J gene is TRBJ2-1, the V gene TRBV15, with D perhaps assigned TRBD1 or TRBD2 (6 bases each). V lost 5 bases and J lost 7, with 15 bases in between. There are 14 residues in the CDR3. Looked up from germline, CDR1 is LNHNV and CDR2 is YYDKDF (reference sequence). In nucleotides, the CDR3 is TGTGCCACCAGCGGAGGGGGTAGAATTAATGAGCAGTTCTTC. Translation gives CATSGGGRINEQFF.

The V gene is TRBV7-6, the J gene TRBJ2-5, with 14 bases aligning to TRBD2. J gave up 5 bases and V 5 bases, and 7 bases lay outside the gene matches. The CDR3 runs 16 residues. Germline V gene data show CDR1 as SGHVS and CDR2 as FNYEAQ. CDR3 nucleotide sequence: TGTGCCAGCAGCCTTGGGACTAGCGGGAGTGGGGAGACCCAGTACTTC. Residues: CASSLGTSGSGETQYF.

This chain uses TRBV29-1 with TRBJ2-7, with D perhaps given as TRBD1 or TRBD2 (6 bases each). Trimming removed 7 bases from V and 2 bases from J, with 18 bases in between. The CDR3 extends over 14 amino acids. Germline values: CDR1 SQVTM, CDR2 ANQGSEA. The CDR3 loop is CSAQKGGPAYEQYF. Written as DNA, the CDR3 is TGCAGCGCTCAAAAGGGGGGCCCCGCCTACGAGCAGTACTTC.